These 27 T cell receptor beta chains were all obtained from the same sample, sequenced in a study of blood T cell repertoires in COVID-19. Clones were read by immunoSEQ multiplex PCR, and TCRdb kept only the in-frame ones, dropping some. Of 68,000 or so clones in the sample, about nine tenths are singletons; the top ten hold less than 0.55%. The sample consisted of peripheral blood. These receptors were collected from a man aged 45-65 years with COVID-19, enrolled during active disease.

This rearrangement joins TRBV9 to TRBJ2-1; TRBD2 matches at 16 bases. CDR1 and CDR2 (germline): SGDLS, YYNGEE. Trimming cost V 4 bases and J 8 bases; bases outside gene matches: 6. This CDR3 has 16 residues. Here the CDR3 reads CASSPGGTSGRDEQFF. CDR3 in DNA: TGTGCCAGCAGCCCGGGCGGGACTAGCGGGAGGGATGAGCAGTTCTTC.

A single count supports this clone. The CDR3 reads CASSLDRGTYGYTF. CDR3 sequence (DNA): TGTGCCAGCAGCTTGGACAGGGGAACCTATGGCTACACCTTC. The V call is TRBV5-5, the J call TRBJ1-2; 7 bases line up with TRBD1. Losses at the gene ends were 0 bases for V and 4 bases for J; bases not matched to a gene: 3. The CDR3 covers 14 residues. Germline V gene sequence: CDR1 SGHKS, CDR2 YYEKEE (reference sequence).

The chain recombines TRBV30 with TRBJ2-1; TRBD2 agrees at 10 bases. The V and J ends lost 3 bases and 3 bases, in that order; junction bases with no gene match: 14. The CDR3 is 18 residues long. Germline V gene sequence: CDR1 GTSNPN, CDR2 SVGIG (reference sequence). The CDR3 protein is CAWSYNPGTSAYYNEQFF. The CDR3 DNA is TGTGCCTGGAGCTATAACCCCGGGACTAGCGCATACTACAATGAGCAGTTCTTC. The whole variable domain, filled in from reference TRBV30 and TRBJ2-1, reads SQTIHQWPATLVQPVGSPLSLECTVEGTSNPNLYWYRQAAGRGLQLLFYSVGIGQISSEVPQNLSASRPQDRQFILSSKKLLLSDSGFYLCAWSYNPGTSAYYNEQFFGPGTRLTVL.

The CDR3 is CASIDRSVGTEAFF. In nucleotides, the CDR3 is TGTGCCAGCATCGACAGGTCCGTGGGCACTGAAGCTTTCTTT. The V gene is TRBV28, the J gene TRBJ1-1; TRBD1 might be the D (6 bases). There are 14 residues in the CDR3. Between the trimmed V and J ends, which lost 7 bases and 4 bases, there was a span of 16 bases. Per germline, CDR1 MDHEN and CDR2 SYDVKM.

The chain links TRBV6-6 to TRBJ1-4; possible D gene TRBD1, 6 bases. Germline V gene lookup returns CDR1 MNHNY and CDR2 SVGAGI (reference sequence). This CDR3 spans 15 amino acids. The V and J ends lost 0 bases and 8 bases respectively, with 13 bases between them. DNA of the CDR3: TGTGCCAGCAGTTACTCTGGGGCAGGGGACGAAAAACTGTTTTTT. This translates into CASSYSGAGDEKLFF.

The rearrangement joins TRBV3-1 (or the pseudogene TRBV3-2) to TRBJ1-1; D uncertain. The CDR3 sequence is 13 residues long. Per the germline V gene, CDR1 is LGHDT and CDR2 is YNNKEL (reference sequence). V was shortened by 1 base and J by 4 bases, with 7 bases between the two germline ends. CDR3: CASSQVRGTEAFF. The DNA for the CDR3 is TGTGCCAGCAGCCAAGTTCGGGGCACTGAAGCTTTCTTT.

Written as DNA, the CDR3 is TGTGCCAGCAGCCTCGCCGCGATTAGCGGGAGGAAGTATGAGCAGTTCTTC. It specifies CASSLAAISGRKYEQFF. The J gene is TRBJ2-1, the V gene TRBV28, with 10 bases identical to TRBD2. Germline V CDR1 and CDR2: MDHEN, SYDVKM. The CDR3 contains 17 residues. Trimming took 6 bases from V and 8 from J; bases not matched to a gene: 16.

The chain combines TRBV27 with TRBJ1-2; TRBD1 matches 7 bases. The trim removed 6 bases at V and 5 bases at J, leaving 6 bases unmatched. Germline V CDR1 and CDR2: MNHEY, SMNVEV (reference sequence). The CDR3 loop spans 13 amino acids. Here the CDR3 reads CASSRQGPYGYTF. CDR3 coding DNA: TGTGCCAGCAGCCGACAGGGCCCTTATGGCTACACCTTC.

This chain uses TRBV7-2 with TRBJ1-6; possible D gene TRBD1, 5 bases. Germline V gene lookup returns CDR1 SGHTA and CDR2 FQGNSA. This CDR3 contains 15 residues. V shed 3 bases and J shed 7 bases, with 13 bases lying between them. CDR3 loop: CASSFGREGNSPLHF. As DNA, the CDR3 is TGTGCCAGCAGCTTTGGCAGGGAAGGCAATTCACCCCTCCACTTT.

A single count supports this clone. The chain employs TRBV27 and TRBJ2-1; 8 bases agree with TRBD2. In germline, CDR1 is MNHEY, CDR2 SMNVEV (reference sequence). The CDR3 consists of 17 residues. V was clipped by 2 bases and J by 6 bases; unmatched bases: 12. The CDR3, as DNA: TGTGCCAGCAGTTTACGCCAGCCAGCGGGAGTCCTCAATGAGCAGTTCTTC. It specifies CASSLRQPAGVLNEQFF.

The rearrangement links TRBV28 to TRBJ2-7, with 12 bases that match TRBD2. CDR1 is MDHEN, CDR2 SYDVKM, per germline. The junction had 5 bases not matched to a gene; V was cut back by 3 bases and J by 2 bases. The CDR3 has 16 amino acids. In nucleotides, the CDR3 is TGTGCCAGCAGTTTCCTAGCGGGAGGGCCAGCCTACGAGCAGTACTTC. Translated, it gives CASSFLAGGPAYEQYF.

V and J are TRBV28 and TRBJ2-3; D is unclear. Germline values: CDR1 MDHEN, CDR2 SYDVKM. The V end was cut by 8 bases, the J end by 6 bases, with 18 bases between. This CDR3 spans 14 amino acids. The CDR3 region has the DNA TGTGCCAGCCGCGTGGGCACGACGTTGGATACGCAGTATTTT. This encodes CASRVGTTLDTQYF.

This clone has more than one count but fewer than ten. The chain recombines TRBV5-1 with TRBJ1-2; 11 bases map to TRBD1. This CDR3 has 13 residues. Looked up from germline, CDR1 is SGHRS and CDR2 is YFSETQ. Unmatched junction bases numbered 4, after V lost 4 bases and J lost 8 bases. CDR3 protein: CASSRDRGSGYTF. CDR3 nucleotides: TGCGCCAGCAGCCGGGACAGGGGGAGCGGCTACACCTTC. The whole variable domain, remainder taken from reference TRBV5-1 and TRBJ1-2, is KAGVTQTPRYLIKTRGQQVTLSCSPISGHRSVSWYQQTPGQGLQFLFEYFSETQRNKGNFPGRFSGRQFSNSRSEMNVSTLELGDSALYLCASSRDRGSGYTFGSGTRLTVV.

This chain links TRBV7-8 with TRBJ2-7; no firm D call. Germline V gene data show CDR1 as SGHVS and CDR2 as FQNEAQ. The CDR3 has 16 amino acids. With 0 bases removed from V and 3 bases from J, the gap between germline ends came to 15 bases. The CDR3 is CASSLARLAPLYEQYF. For the CDR3, the DNA is TGTGCCAGCAGCTTAGCGCGGTTAGCCCCCCTCTACGAGCAGTACTTC.

This rearrangement joins TRBV19 to TRBJ2-7; D is possibly TRBD1 (5 bases). The CDR3 is made up of 11 amino acids. CDR1 and CDR2 (germline): LNHDA, SQIVND (reference sequence). V dropped 7 bases and J dropped 4 bases, with 8 bases sitting between them. CDR3 sequence (DNA): TGTGCCAGTAAAGGGGCGTACGAGCAGTACTTC. Amino acids: CASKGAYEQYF.

This chain uses TRBV5-1 with TRBJ2-5; a weak D match, TRBD2 (5 bases). The CDR3 loop spans 13 amino acids. Looked up from germline, CDR1 is SGHRS and CDR2 is YFSETQ. With 4 bases removed from V and 5 bases from J, the gap between germline ends came to 12 bases. CDR3: CASSEQGGETQYF. CDR3 DNA: TGCGCCAGCAGCGAACAAGGCGGGGAGACCCAGTACTTC.

The V gene is TRBV5-1, the J gene TRBJ2-3; 10 bases fit TRBD2. CDR3 length: 17 amino acids. V dropped 7 bases and J dropped 4; count of bases not matched to a gene: 15. Germline CDR1 reads SGHRS; CDR2 reads YFSETQ. CDR3 DNA: TGCGCCAGCTCAAAGACGGCTAGCGGGAGATTCGCAGATACGCAGTATTTT. Translating it yields CASSKTASGRFADTQYF. Together with reference TRBV5-1 and TRBJ2-3, the CDR3 gives the full variable domain: KAGVTQTPRYLIKTRGQQVTLSCSPISGHRSVSWYQQTPGQGLQFLFEYFSETQRNKGNFPGRFSGRQFSNSRSEMNVSTLELGDSALYLCASSKTASGRFADTQYFGPGTRLTVL.

The genes are TRBV6-1 and TRBJ1-2; no clear D gene. The CDR3 has 13 amino acids. Trimming removed 3 bases at V and 7 bases at J, with 12 bases between. Germline lookup yields CDR1 MNHNS and CDR2 SASEGT. This chain's CDR3 is CASSEVGVGGYTF. In nucleotides, the CDR3 is TGTGCCAGCAGTGAGGTCGGGGTGGGTGGCTACACCTTC.

The gene calls are TRBV7-2 and TRBJ1-1; D possibly corresponds to TRBD1 (5 bases). The CDR3 spans 13 residues. CDR1 and CDR2 (germline): SGHTA, FQGNSA. V lost 3 bases and J 8 bases, leaving 13 bases between the germline ends. The CDR3 bases are TGTGCCAGCAGCTTCAACCCGGGGGGAGAAGCTTTCTTT. Protein sequence: CASSFNPGGEAFF.

V and J are TRBV28 and TRBJ2-7, with TRBD1 matching over 11 bases. V gave up 3 bases and J gave up 2 bases; unmatched junction bases: 12. Germline CDR1 reads MDHEN; CDR2 reads SYDVKM. This CDR3 comprises 18 residues. This chain's CDR3 is CASSFRDRGKRLAYEQYF. The DNA of the CDR3 is TGTGCCAGCAGTTTCCGGGACAGGGGGAAGAGGCTGGCCTACGAGCAGTACTTC.

The V call is TRBV12-3 or TRBV12-4, the J call TRBJ1-1; perhaps TRBD1 as D (5 bases). The CDR3 extends over 11 amino acids. The V gene lost 4 bases and the J gene lost 6 bases, with 6 bases spanning the gap. The CDR3 here is CASSSGPEAFF. The CDR3 region has the DNA TGTGCCAGCAGTTCAGGGCCTGAAGCTTTCTTT.

The J gene is TRBJ1-2, the V gene TRBV6-1; 10 bases line up with TRBD1. The CDR3 covers 13 residues. The junction had 4 bases not matched to a gene; V was cut back by 3 bases and J by 9 bases. Germline CDR1 is MNHNS and CDR2 is SASEGT. CDR3 coding DNA: TGTGCCAGCAGTGAGGGGGACAGGGGAAGCTACACCTTC. Translation gives CASSEGDRGSYTF.

The chain has TRBV27 and TRBJ1-6; 7 nucleotides agree with TRBD1. Germline V CDR1 and CDR2: MNHEY, SMNVEV (reference sequence). The length of the CDR3 is 15 residues. Germline trimming cut 5 bases from V and 6 bases from J; bases unmatched to any gene: 7. CDR3 protein: CASSASDRPNSPLHF. The CDR3 nucleotides are TGTGCCAGCAGTGCCTCGGACAGGCCTAATTCACCCCTCCACTTT.

V gene TRBV5-1 combines with J gene TRBJ1-5; TRBD1 aligns across 7 bases. Trimming took 0 bases from V and 5 from J; bases not matched to a gene: 14. Germline CDR1 and CDR2: SGHRS and YFSETQ. The CDR3 extends over 18 amino acids. The CDR3 DNA is TGCGCCAGCAGCTTGGGGTCCCATCCACAGGGGTACGATCAGCCCCAGCATTTT. Residues: CASSLGSHPQGYDQPQHF. The variable domain in full, completed from reference TRBV5-1 and TRBJ1-5, reads KAGVTQTPRYLIKTRGQQVTLSCSPISGHRSVSWYQQTPGQGLQFLFEYFSETQRNKGNFPGRFSGRQFSNSRSEMNVSTLELGDSALYLCASSLGSHPQGYDQPQHFGDGTRLSIL.

This clone was picked up a small number of times. The rearrangement joins TRBV27 to TRBJ2-2; 12 nucleotides match TRBD2. The CDR3 covers 16 residues. Germline V CDR1 and CDR2: MNHEY, SMNVEV (reference sequence). V lost 6 bases and J lost 2; bases outside the gene matches: 4. The CDR3 bases are TGTGCCAGCAGCTGGACTAGCGGGATCAACACCGGGGAGCTGTTTTTT. Translated, it gives CASSWTSGINTGELFF.

This chain joins TRBV6-1 and TRBJ1-5, with 7 nucleotides matching TRBD1. Germline values: CDR1 MNHNS, CDR2 SASEGT. V shed 0 bases and J 7 bases; nucleotides not matched to a gene: 6. This CDR3 is built from 15 residues. CDR3 region: CASSEALTGEQPQHF. The CDR3 DNA follows: TGTGCCAGCAGTGAAGCGCTAACAGGGGAGCAGCCCCAGCATTTT.

This clone was recorded once. V usage is TRBV3-1 (or the pseudogene TRBV3-2) and J usage is TRBJ2-5, with 10 positions matching TRBD2. Germline CDR1 is LGHDT and CDR2 is YNNKEL (reference sequence). V lost 1 base to trimming and J lost 2 bases; unmatched junction nucleotides: 13. CDR3 size: 19 residues. The CDR3 sequence is CASSQVWSSGSPSQETQYF. As DNA, the CDR3 is TGTGCCAGCAGCCAAGTTTGGTCTAGCGGGAGCCCATCTCAAGAGACCCAGTACTTC.